This TCR beta chain was captured by sequencing in a study of cytomegalovirus exposure and HLA in healthy donors. PCR employed 60 Vbeta and 13 Jbeta primers. The method was immunoSEQ multiplex PCR; TCRdb's version includes in-frame clones alone and lacks a portion of them. This sample carries some 150,000 clones, with about 2.2% going to the ten biggest clones. Sequencing was performed on PBMCs. The clonotype originates from a woman under 30 in good health and CMV-seronegative.

For the CDR3, the DNA is TGTGCCAGCAATGGCGGGGGGCGAGGTCAGCCCCAGCATTTT. Amino acid sequence: CASNGGGRGQPQHF. The genes are TRBV6-6 and TRBJ1-5, with a tentative D call TRBD1 (6 bases). This CDR3 spans 14 amino acids. With 7 bases removed from V and 6 bases from J, the gap between germline ends came to 16 bases. Germline CDR1 MNHNY, CDR2 SVGAGI (reference sequence).